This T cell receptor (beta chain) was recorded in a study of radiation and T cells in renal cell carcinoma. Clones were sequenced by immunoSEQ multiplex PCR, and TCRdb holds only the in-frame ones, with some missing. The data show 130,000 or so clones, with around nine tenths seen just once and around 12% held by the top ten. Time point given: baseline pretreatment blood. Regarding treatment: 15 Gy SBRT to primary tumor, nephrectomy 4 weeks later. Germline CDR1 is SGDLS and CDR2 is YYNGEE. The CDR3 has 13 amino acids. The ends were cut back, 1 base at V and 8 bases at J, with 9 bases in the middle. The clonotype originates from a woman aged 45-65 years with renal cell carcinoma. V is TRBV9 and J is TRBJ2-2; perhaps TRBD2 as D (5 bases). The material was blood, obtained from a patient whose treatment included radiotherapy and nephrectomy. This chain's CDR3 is CASSVLASGELFF. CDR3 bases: TGTGCCAGCAGCGTACTAGCCTCTGGGGAGCTGTTTTTT.